One and the same sample provided the 8 T cell receptor beta chains below, sequenced in a study of OX40 agonist ivuxolimab in advanced cancers. TCRdb keeps only in-frame clones here, not all; method: immunoSEQ multiplex PCR. The table includes about 76,000 clones, around four fifths detected once. The sequences come from CD4+ or CD8+ T cells sorted from blood, collected in a trial of the OX40 agonist ivuxolimab. The origin of the receptors is an adult with an advanced solid tumor such as melanoma, head and neck, liver or kidney cancer.

This clone was counted once. The V call is TRBV7-2, the J call TRBJ2-7; perhaps TRBD2 as D (5 bases). Trimming removed 5 bases from V and 6 bases from J, with 17 bases in between. The CDR3 is 14 residues long. The germline V gene encodes CDR1 SGHTA and CDR2 FQGNSA. The CDR3 nucleotides read TGTGCCAGCAGCCTTACAGTGCGCGAGGGCGAGCAGTACTTC. Its translation: CASSLTVREGEQYF.

This clone showed up just once. This sequence joins TRBV6-1 and TRBJ1-1; D is unresolved. Trimming removed 6 bases at V and 0 bases at J, with 8 bases between. CDR1 and CDR2 from the germline V gene are MNHNS and SASEGT. The CDR3 runs 13 residues. DNA of the CDR3: TGTGCCAGCAGGAGAACCATGAACACTGAAGCTTTCTTT. Protein: CASRRTMNTEAFF.

The chain is built from TRBV5-4 and TRBJ2-3, with D tentatively TRBD1 or TRBD2 (5 bases each). The CDR3 loop spans 15 amino acids. Trimming cost V 4 bases and J 1 base, with 13 bases left between them. The V gene's germline CDR1 is SGHNT and CDR2 YYREEE (reference sequence). CDR3 nucleotide sequence: TGTGCCAGCAGCCCCGGGACGGGGCGCACAGATACGCAGTATTTT. It codes for CASSPGTGRTDTQYF.

The table lists this clone with a count of one. This chain uses TRBV9 with TRBJ2-3; D is unclear. The length of the CDR3 is 17 residues. The V gene's germline CDR1 is SGDLS and CDR2 YYNGEE. V was clipped by 0 bases and J by 2 bases, with 16 bases between them. CDR3: CASSVASASGVTDTQYF. The CDR3, as DNA: TGTGCCAGCAGCGTAGCTTCGGCTAGTGGGGTCACAGATACGCAGTATTTT.

The rearrangement uses TRBV9 and TRBJ2-5; D possibly corresponds to TRBD2 (5 bases). The germline V gene has CDR1 SGDLS and CDR2 YYNGEE. The CDR3 loop spans 14 amino acids. V was shortened by 0 bases and J by 1 base, with 7 bases between the two germline ends. Written as DNA, the CDR3 is TGTGCCAGCAGCGTAGGCGGACTCCAAGAGACCCAGTACTTC. Amino acid sequence: CASSVGGLQETQYF.

The rearrangement links TRBV9 to TRBJ1-6, with a tentative D call TRBD1 (5 bases). The V and J ends lost 3 bases and 0 bases respectively, with 16 bases between them. This CDR3 contains 18 residues. Germline V gene sequence: CDR1 SGDLS, CDR2 YYNGEE. As DNA, the CDR3 is TGTGCCAGCAGCGCCTATCGGGACGCAAGCTCCTATAATTCACCCCTCCACTTT. Protein product: CASSAYRDASSYNSPLHF.

This chain links TRBV30 with TRBJ1-5; a possible D gene is TRBD1 (6 bases). Trimming left V 2 bases short and J 3 bases short, with 14 bases between. The CDR3 covers 15 residues. CDR1 GTSNPN and CDR2 SVGIG come from the germline V gene (reference sequence). The CDR3 spells CAWSRGGGDNQPQHF. Written as DNA, the CDR3 is TGTGCCTGGAGTCGAGGAGGGGGGGACAATCAGCCCCAGCATTTT.

V gene TRBV18 combines with J gene TRBJ2-5; D is ambiguous. V lost 8 bases to trimming and J lost 0 bases, with 4 bases between them. CDR3 length: 11 residues. Germline-derived CDR1 and CDR2 are KGHSH and LQKENI. The CDR3 is CASQNQETQYF. CDR3 in DNA: TGTGCCAGCCAGAACCAAGAGACCCAGTACTTC.